One sample yielded the 27 T cell receptor beta chains listed below, sequenced in a study of T-cell memory formation after mild COVID-19. TCRdb passed the 5' RACE reads through MiXCR, listing each CDR3 protein once. The table lists approximately 180,000 distinct CDR3 sequences, under 20% of them singletons. Material for sequencing was PBMCs or a T cell subset sorted from them (not recorded which). These receptors came from an adult woman who had mild COVID-19 (a few samples of this study predate the infection). Cell type and time point are not known.

The chain couples TRBV6-5 to TRBJ2-7, with D unresolved. Deletions cut 0 bases from V and 6 bases from J, with 15 bases between. Germline CDR1 MNHEY, CDR2 SVGAGI. CDR3 length equals 15 residues. The CDR3 bases are TGTGCCAGCAGTTACTCTTCCAGTTCTCGGGTCGAGCAGTACTTC. Its protein product is CASSYSSSSRVEQYF.

This clonotype was seen a few times. This chain links TRBV27 with TRBJ2-7; 7 bases agree with TRBD2. Germline CDR1 and CDR2: MNHEY and SMNVEV (reference sequence). The junction had 5 bases not matched to a gene; V was cut back by 4 bases and J by 5 bases. The CDR3 is 13 residues long. As DNA, the CDR3 is TGTGCCAGCAGTTGGCGGGAGAATGACGAGCAGTACTTC. This translates into CASSWRENDEQYF.

This clonotype was counted ten times or more. This chain connects TRBV20-1 to TRBJ2-7, with a possible D match to TRBD1 (6 bases). The germline V gene encodes CDR1 DFQATT and CDR2 SNEGSKA (reference sequence). Trimming left V 6 bases short and J 2 bases short, with 17 bases between. CDR3 length equals 14 residues. CDR3 bases: TGCAGTGCCCCGCACGGGACAAGGACCTACGAGCAGTACTTC. Its translation: CSAPHGTRTYEQYF.

This CDR3 is CATSRDLGSNEQFF. The CDR3, as DNA: TGTGCCACCAGCAGAGATCTTGGCAGCAATGAGCAGTTCTTC. This chain joins TRBV15 and TRBJ2-1, with D unclear. The V gene lost 0 bases and the J gene lost 6 bases, with 9 bases spanning the gap. The CDR3 is made up of 14 amino acids. The V gene's germline CDR1 is LNHNV and CDR2 YYDKDF (reference sequence).

The chain uses TRBV24-1 and TRBJ2-3, with no clear D. V shed 4 bases and J shed 5 bases, with 9 bases lying between them. This CDR3 is built from 13 residues. Per the germline V gene, CDR1 is KGHDR and CDR2 is SFDVKD. CDR3 coding DNA: TGTGCCACCAGTGACCCTTTGAAAGATACGCAGTATTTT. Protein product: CATSDPLKDTQYF.

In its sample, this clonotype was seen a few times. The chain couples TRBV2 to TRBJ2-2, with 8 nucleotides matching TRBD2. The CDR3 runs 16 residues. V lost 6 bases, J lost 2 bases, and 8 bases stayed unmatched. In germline, CDR1 is SNHLY, CDR2 FYNNEI. CDR3 sequence: CASSSTGTRNTGELFF. The DNA for the CDR3 is TGTGCCAGCAGCAGTACCGGGACTAGAAACACCGGGGAGCTGTTTTTT.

This clonotype was counted a few times. The rearrangement uses TRBV6-2 or TRBV6-3 and TRBJ2-7; the match to TRBD1 covers 9 bases. Germline loops: CDR1 MNHEY, CDR2 SVGEGT. This CDR3 spans 17 amino acids. V gave up 7 bases and J gave up 2 bases; unmatched junction bases: 15. The CDR3 sequence is CASKRDRVPISPYEQYF. In DNA, the CDR3 is TGTGCCAGCAAACGGGACAGGGTACCTATATCACCCTACGAGCAGTACTTC.

This clonotype was detected a few times. This chain uses TRBV5-1 with TRBJ1-2; 7 bases match TRBD1. Losses at the gene ends were 1 base for V and 5 bases for J; bases not matched to a gene: 5. The CDR3 contains 14 residues. Per the germline V gene, CDR1 is SGHRS and CDR2 is YFSETQ. The CDR3 nucleotides are TGCGCCAGCAGCTTGAAGGGGGCGGAATATGGCTACACCTTC. It yields the protein CASSLKGAEYGYTF.

This clonotype has just a few counts. The chain combines TRBV15 with TRBJ2-5; no clear D gene. The V gene's germline CDR1 is LNHNV and CDR2 YYDKDF (reference sequence). V lost 1 base to trimming and J lost 1 base, with 10 bases between them. The CDR3 is made up of 15 amino acids. The chain's CDR3 is CATSRGALPQETQYF. The CDR3 DNA is TGTGCCACCAGCAGAGGGGCCCTCCCCCAAGAGACCCAGTACTTC.

This rearrangement joins TRBV4-1 to TRBJ2-5; D is possibly TRBD2 (7 bases). The germline V gene has CDR1 MGHRA and CDR2 YSYEKL. Trimming shortened V by 0 bases and J by 5 bases, and 13 bases separated the two germline ends. The CDR3 loop spans 15 amino acids. The CDR3 protein is CASSQDGGARETQYF. CDR3 sequence (DNA): TGCGCCAGCAGCCAAGATGGGGGGGCGCGGGAGACCCAGTACTTC.

The table lists this clonotype with a few counts. The chain has TRBV7-6 and TRBJ1-2; no reliable D call. Per germline, CDR1 SGHVS and CDR2 FNYEAQ. With 5 bases removed from V and 1 base from J, the gap between germline ends came to 17 bases. This CDR3 comprises 16 residues. In nucleotides, the CDR3 is TGTGCCAGCAGCCCCGCAGGCACGGCTTATAACTATGGCTACACCTTC. It specifies CASSPAGTAYNYGYTF. The whole variable domain, filled in from reference TRBV7-6 and TRBJ1-2, reads GAGVSQSPRYKVTKRGQDVALRCDPISGHVSLYWYRQALGQGPEFLTYFNYEAQQDKSGLPNDRFSAERPEGSISTLTIQRTEQRDSAMYRCASSPAGTAYNYGYTFGSGTRLTVV.

The J gene is TRBJ2-4, the V gene TRBV7-8, with D maybe TRBD2 (5 bases). V lost 4 bases, J lost 8 bases, and 12 bases lay in between. This CDR3 has 13 residues. Germline lookup yields CDR1 SGHVS and CDR2 FQNEAQ. CDR3 loop: CASSYAGNDIQYF. The CDR3 DNA follows: TGTGCCAGCAGCTACGCGGGTAACGACATTCAGTACTTC.

The chain couples TRBV7-9 to TRBJ2-5; D uncertain. Trimming took off 3 bases at V and 8 bases at J, with 13 bases between the two ends. In germline, CDR1 is SEHNR, CDR2 FQNEAQ (reference sequence). The CDR3 is made up of 13 amino acids. The CDR3 DNA is TGTGCCAGCAGCTTTGGGCAGCTCAGCACCCAGTACTTC. It specifies CASSFGQLSTQYF.

The V call is TRBV3-1, the J call TRBJ2-1, with a tentative D call TRBD2 (6 bases). This CDR3 is 13 amino acids long. V was trimmed by 0 bases and J by 10 bases, leaving 10 bases between them. Looked up from germline, CDR1 is LGHDT and CDR2 is YNNKEL (reference sequence). CDR3 sequence: CASSQEMAGEQFF. The CDR3 nucleotides are TGTGCCAGCAGCCAAGAGATGGCGGGAGAGCAGTTCTTC.

The gene calls are TRBV2 and TRBJ2-2, with D possibly called TRBD1 or TRBD2 (5 bases each). V was pared by 6 bases and J by 6 bases, with 17 bases between. This CDR3 spans 15 amino acids. Germline CDR1 is SNHLY and CDR2 is FYNNEI. CDR3 bases: TGTGCCAGCAGGGAACCAGGGAGAGTGCCCGGGGAGCTGTTTTTT. This translates into CASREPGRVPGELFF.

This clonotype was seen only a few times. An end of the junction does not agree with germline; a read error may underlie this. The rearrangement joins TRBV7-7 to TRBJ2-1; the D gene could be TRBD1 or TRBD2 (5 bases each). CDR1 is SSHAT, CDR2 FNYEAQ, per germline (reference sequence). This CDR3 contains 14 residues. The CDR3 nucleotides read TGTGCTAGCAGCTGGGGACGCCCAAACAATGAGCAGTTCTTC. Its protein is CASSWGRPNNEQFF.

This clonotype was counted many times. The V call is TRBV24-1, the J call TRBJ2-2, with 7 bases matching TRBD1. The germline V gene encodes CDR1 KGHDR and CDR2 SFDVKD. The length of the CDR3 is 14 residues. Unmatched junction bases numbered 3, after V lost 4 bases and J lost 5 bases. This CDR3 reads CATSEQGWTGELFF. The CDR3 DNA is TGTGCCACCAGTGAACAGGGGTGGACCGGGGAGCTGTTTTTT.

The table lists this clonotype with a few counts. The chain has TRBV29-1 and TRBJ1-1; D might be TRBD1 (6 bases). The germline V gene encodes CDR1 SQVTM and CDR2 ANQGSEA. V lost 4 bases to trimming and J lost 4 bases, with 7 bases between them. The CDR3 sequence is 11 residues long. The CDR3 DNA reads TGCAGCGTTGCCAGGGGCACTGAAGCTTTCTTT. Protein: CSVARGTEAFF.

The chain uses TRBV5-1 and TRBJ2-1; the D gene is possibly TRBD1 (5 bases). This CDR3 has 18 amino acids. The V and J ends lost 2 bases and 5 bases respectively, with 23 bases between them. CDR1 and CDR2 (germline): SGHRS, YFSETQ. Here the CDR3 reads CASSLALQGRGAHNEQFF. The CDR3 coding sequence is TGCGCCAGCAGCTTAGCTCTCCAGGGTAGGGGTGCCCACAATGAGCAGTTCTTC. Full variable domain (missing parts from reference TRBV5-1 and TRBJ2-1): KAGVTQTPRYLIKTRGQQVTLSCSPISGHRSVSWYQQTPGQGLQFLFEYFSETQRNKGNFPGRFSGRQFSNSRSEMNVSTLELGDSALYLCASSLALQGRGAHNEQFFGPGTRLTVL.

This clonotype was observed a few times. The chain uses TRBV6-1 and TRBJ2-3; the D is unclear. Trimming took off 2 bases at V and 4 bases at J, with 7 bases between the two ends. The CDR3 spans 13 residues. Germline CDR1 reads MNHNS; CDR2 reads SASEGT. Here the CDR3 DNA reads TGTGCCAGCAGTGAAAAGATCGCAGATACGCAGTATTTT. Amino acid sequence: CASSEKIADTQYF.

This clonotype was detected only a few times. A much larger clone lies one base from this, so it may be a read error. The V and J genes are TRBV20-1 and TRBJ2-1, with 7 bases aligning to TRBD1. Germline CDR1 and CDR2: DFQATT and SNEGSKA (reference sequence). The CDR3 is 13 residues long. Trimming cost V 8 bases and J 4 bases; bases outside gene matches: 8. The CDR3 spells CSQKGASYNEQFF. As DNA, the CDR3 is TGCAGTCAAAAGGGGGCCTCGTACAATGAGCAGTTCTTC.

A few counts support this clonotype. This rearrangement joins TRBV19 to TRBJ2-6, with a possible D match to TRBD1 (6 bases). Per germline, CDR1 LNHDA and CDR2 SQIVND (reference sequence). The V end lost 5 bases, the J end lost 0 bases, and 14 bases lay between the germline ends. This CDR3 spans 17 amino acids. The CDR3 loop is CASSEPTGLSGANVLTF. In nucleotides, the CDR3 is TGTGCCAGTAGTGAGCCGACAGGTCTCTCTGGGGCCAACGTCCTGACTTTC.

In DNA, the CDR3 is TGTGCCAGCAGTTTAGTAGGGGGAGGTGGCTACACCTTC. This translates into CASSLVGGGGYTF. This chain links TRBV12-3 or TRBV12-4 with TRBJ1-2; D may be TRBD1 (6 bases). V lost 1 base to trimming and J lost 7 bases, with 10 bases between them. This CDR3 region has 13 residues.

This clonotype was observed at least ten times. V gene TRBV10-3 combines with J gene TRBJ2-5; D unresolved. The CDR3 consists of 14 residues. V was trimmed by 2 bases and J by 1 base, leaving 8 bases between them. Germline CDR1 ENHRY, CDR2 SYGVKD. Here the CDR3 reads CAISESASQETQYF. Written as DNA, the CDR3 is TGTGCCATCAGTGAGAGTGCAAGCCAAGAGACCCAGTACTTC.

The genes are TRBV6-2 or TRBV6-3 and TRBJ2-5, with D tentatively TRBD2 (6 bases). The CDR3 sequence is 14 residues long. V lost 1 base, J lost 5 bases, and 11 bases lay in between. Germline V CDR1 and CDR2: MNHEY, SVGEGT. CDR3 bases: TGTGCCAGCAGTTACTGGTCTAGCGTGGAGACCCAGTACTTC. Protein: CASSYWSSVETQYF.

V gene TRBV5-4 combines with J gene TRBJ1-2; weak D call: TRBD1 (6 bases). Germline lookup yields CDR1 SGHNT and CDR2 YYREEE (reference sequence). Trimming stripped 0 bases from V and 6 bases from J, with 9 bases between. CDR3 length: 13 residues. The CDR3 bases are TGTGCCAGCAGCTTGGCGGGGGGCGATGGCTACACCTTC. Residues: CASSLAGGDGYTF.

The sample holds a few counts of this clonotype. The chain couples TRBV23-1 to TRBJ2-7; 7 bases are shared with TRBD1. TRBV23-1 is flagged as an ORF with uncertain function. V shed 4 bases and J 3 bases; nucleotides not matched to a gene: 9. CDR3 size: 15 residues. The CDR3 coding sequence is TGCGCCAGCAGTCCCCGGACAGGACTCAGCTACGAGCAGTACTTC. It specifies CASSPRTGLSYEQYF.